Listed here are 15 T cell receptor beta chains from one sample, sequenced in a study of regulatory T cells in long-lasting Graves disease (dated by TCRdb to the early 2020s). Taken with the paper, the label for time point translates to: newly diagnosed GD, antithyroid drugs for less than 3 months. For both TCR sequencing and RNA sequencing, RNA was extracted from PBMCs using TRIzol. Libraries were built with multiplex PCR. Instrument used: Illumina HiSeq 4000. CDR3 regions were amplified by Arm-PCR with iRepertoire HTBI primers to construct TCR beta libraries. TCRdb reran the public reads through fastp at Q25 and MiXCR, keeping productive beta chains. Merged by CDR3 protein, the rows form single entries marked with the most common genes and DNA. This sample holds approximately 540,000 distinct CDR3 sequences; approximately 12% were observed only once. About 8.3% of the sample rests with the top ten.

These data also featured in a second study, about T cells in Graves' hyperthyroidism and ophthalmopathy.

The sample in question was peripheral blood mononuclear cells (PBMCs), obtained at new diagnosis, from a patient treated with antithyroid drugs. These receptors all come from a woman aged 25-40 years with Graves disease. Donor details come from another sample of the same person, matched by shared clones.

The V call is TRBV10-1, the J call TRBJ2-1; 7 nucleotides match TRBD2. The germline V gene has CDR1 WNHNN and CDR2 SYGVQD (reference sequence). The J segment lost 4 bases and the V segment lost 7 bases, leaving 10 bases of the junction unmatched. The CDR3 is made up of 15 amino acids. DNA for the CDR3: TGCGCCAGCACTGAATTGGCGGGGGTGTACAATGAGCAGTTCTTC. Its translation is CASTELAGVYNEQFF.

This clonotype has just a few counts. The chain joins TRBV12-3 or TRBV12-4 to TRBJ2-5; D is perhaps TRBD2 (6 bases). The CDR3 is 12 amino acids. V was trimmed by 5 bases and J by 6 bases, leaving 10 bases between them. CDR3 sequence: CASSPSVKTQYF. The CDR3 DNA reads as TGTGCCAGCAGTCCTAGCGTAAAGACCCAGTACTTC.

The chain carries TRBV25-1 and TRBJ2-7; the D is unclear. This CDR3 has 13 amino acids. The germline V and J ends were trimmed by 3 bases and 3 bases, with 9 bases remaining between them. In germline, CDR1 is MGHDK, CDR2 SYGVNS. In DNA, the CDR3 is TGTGCCAGCAGTGACGGCGACCTCTACGAGCAGTACTTC. This sequence encodes CASSDGDLYEQYF.

This clonotype was counted many times. The rearrangement links TRBV3-1 to TRBJ1-2, with no clear D. The CDR3 is made up of 13 amino acids. V gave up 0 bases and J gave up 8 bases, with 10 bases separating them. Germline CDR1 reads LGHDT; CDR2 reads YNNKEL (reference sequence). DNA for the CDR3: TGTGCCAGCAGCCAAGAAGGACTGGTGGGCTACACCTTC. This sequence encodes CASSQEGLVGYTF.

V usage is TRBV10-3 and J usage is TRBJ2-1; 13 bases are a match to TRBD2. Trimming removed 4 bases from V and 7 bases from J; junction bases left unmatched: 4. The CDR3 is 15 amino acids. From germline, CDR1 is ENHRY and CDR2 SYGVKD. The CDR3 region is CAISGTSGSVNEQFF. Written as DNA, the CDR3 is TGTGCCATCAGTGGGACTAGCGGGAGCGTGAATGAGCAGTTCTTC.

This clonotype has just a few counts. The chain is built from TRBV7-9 and TRBJ2-7; 11 bases are shared with TRBD2. The junction had 12 bases not matched to a gene; V was cut back by 5 bases and J by 6 bases. This CDR3 has 16 amino acids. The V gene's germline CDR1 is SEHNR and CDR2 FQNEAQ (reference sequence). CDR3 DNA sequence: TGTGCCAGCAGCCCCGGCCGACTAGCGGGACTGGTCGAGCAGTACTTC. Amino acid sequence: CASSPGRLAGLVEQYF.

This chain connects TRBV24-1 to TRBJ2-3, with no clear D. This CDR3 is 12 amino acids long. The ends were cut back, 3 bases at V and 8 bases at J, with 8 bases in the middle. Germline V CDR1 and CDR2: KGHDR, SFDVKD. The CDR3 region has the DNA TGTGCCACCAGTGATGCTCACCGTACGCAGTATTTT. The encoded protein is CATSDAHRTQYF.

This clonotype appeared a few times. The chain links TRBV15 to TRBJ1-2; tentatively, D is TRBD1 (5 bases). V was clipped by 4 bases and J by 0 bases, with 30 bases between them. The CDR3 covers 21 residues. Germline CDR1 LNHNV, CDR2 YYDKDF (reference sequence). The CDR3 DNA follows: TGTGCCACCAGCACCCCGCGCGGTCAGGGATTCTTGTCTGCGGCTAACTATGGCTACACCTTC. Its translation: CATSTPRGQGFLSAANYGYTF.

This chain uses TRBV4-2 with TRBJ1-5; no firm D call. V dropped 0 bases and J dropped 5 bases, with 14 bases sitting between them. The CDR3 runs to 16 residues. Germline loops: CDR1 LGHNA, CDR2 YNFKEQ. DNA of the CDR3: TGTGCCAGCAGCCAAGAGGGTAGTCACCAGGATCAGCCCCAGCATTTT. Residues: CASSQEGSHQDQPQHF.

This clonotype was observed many times. DNA for the CDR3: TGCAGCGTCGGGACGAGCTCTGGAAACACCATATATTTT. This encodes CSVGTSSGNTIYF. The rearrangement joins TRBV29-1 to TRBJ1-3; possible D gene TRBD1, 5 bases. The CDR3 sequence is 13 residues long. Between the trimmed V and J ends, which lost 6 bases and 0 bases, there was a span of 9 bases. The germline V gene encodes CDR1 SQVTM and CDR2 ANQGSEA.

This clonotype has at least ten counts. The gene calls are TRBV28 and TRBJ1-1; TRBD1 is a possible D gene (6 bases). This CDR3 contains 15 residues. Trimming cost V 6 bases and J 2 bases, with 16 bases left between them. Per germline, CDR1 MDHEN and CDR2 SYDVKM. The CDR3 loop reads CASRTPRGLNTEAFF. CDR3 in DNA: TGTGCCAGCAGAACACCGCGGGGGCTCAACACTGAAGCTTTCTTT.

This clonotype came up a few times. This chain links TRBV5-1 with TRBJ2-3; TRBD1 matches at 7 bases. After removal of 2 bases from V and 6 bases from J, the junction contained 6 bases not matched to a gene. The length of the CDR3 is 14 residues. Per germline, CDR1 SGHRS and CDR2 YFSETQ. CDR3 nucleotides: TGCGCCAGCAGCTTAATGAGACAGGGTGATACGCAGTATTTT. The encoded protein is CASSLMRQGDTQYF.

V usage is TRBV7-3 and J usage is TRBJ2-7; 9 nucleotides match TRBD1. Germline assignment: CDR1 SGHTA and CDR2 FQGTGA. Germline trimming cut 2 bases from V and 3 bases from J; bases unmatched to any gene: 5. There are 15 residues in the CDR3. The CDR3 DNA follows: TGTGCCAGCAGCTTACAAGGGACAGGGTTCTACGAGCAGTACTTC. It is translated as CASSLQGTGFYEQYF. The variable domain in full, completed from reference TRBV7-3 and TRBJ2-7, reads GAGVSQTPSNKVTEKGKYVELRCDPISGHTALYWYRQSLGQGPEFLIYFQGTGAADDSGLPNDRFFAVRPEGSVSTLKIQRTERGDSAVYLCASSLQGTGFYEQYFGPGTRLTVT.

This clonotype appeared many times. This rearrangement joins TRBV12-3 or TRBV12-4 to TRBJ1-1, with TRBD1 matching over 7 bases. CDR3 length equals 15 residues. V lost 5 bases and J lost 1; bases outside the gene matches: 7. For the CDR3, the DNA is TGTGCCAGCAGTCTGACAGGGATTTCGAACACTGAAGCTTTCTTT. Protein product: CASSLTGISNTEAFF.

This clonotype was counted only a few times. A far larger clone is one nucleotide away, so this likely arose from a read error. The chain uses TRBV11-2 and TRBJ2-1, with TRBD2 as a possible D gene (6 bases). Judging by the DNA end, TRBJ2-5 fits better; the J call may be wrong. The germline V gene has CDR1 SGHAT and CDR2 FQNNGV. CDR3 length equals 16 residues. CDR3 in amino acids: CASSRGTGAVGETQYF. Here the CDR3 DNA reads TGTGCCAGCAGTCGGGGGACTGGAGCCGTTGGAGAGACCCAGTACTTC.